These 11 T cell receptor beta chains came from one sample sequenced in a study of blood T cell repertoires in COVID-19. Sequenced by immunoSEQ multiplex PCR; TCRdb stores in-frame clones only, minus some. The table has around 250,000 clones, less than 90% seen once. Sequences were obtained from peripheral blood. All receptors derive from a man aged 55 to 70 with acute or convalescent COVID-19.

CDR3 DNA: TGTGCCAGCAGCTTAGCCTCGACAGGGGGCTATGGGGCCAACGTCCTGACTTTC. This translates into CASSLASTGGYGANVLTF. J is TRBJ2-6 and V is TRBV7-2; 10 bases line up with TRBD1. The CDR3 has 18 amino acids. Germline CDR1 and CDR2: SGHTA and FQGNSA. With 0 bases clipped from V and 3 bases from J, the junction kept 5 bases outside the gene matches.

The CDR3 region is CAWSDTKETQYF. CDR3 nucleotide sequence: TGTGCCTGGAGTGACACTAAAGAGACCCAGTACTTC. The chain couples TRBV30 to TRBJ2-5, with no clear D. CDR3 length: 12 amino acids. Germline V gene sequence: CDR1 GTSNPN, CDR2 SVGIG (reference sequence). The ends were cut back, 1 base at V and 3 bases at J, with 6 bases in the middle.

The chain has TRBV5-1 and TRBJ2-7, with D perhaps TRBD1 (6 bases). Trimming removed 6 bases at V and 7 bases at J, with 20 bases between. The CDR3 contains 14 residues. Germline V gene data show CDR1 as SGHRS and CDR2 as YFSETQ. CDR3 DNA: TGCGCCAGCAAATTACAGGGCTCCCCGGGGGAGCAGTACTTC. As protein: CASKLQGSPGEQYF.

The chain recombines TRBV6-5 with TRBJ1-5; D gene unclear. CDR1 is MNHEY, CDR2 SVGAGI, per germline. The CDR3 runs 15 residues. Trimming pared 0 bases from V and 5 bases from J, leaving 11 bases between. The CDR3 region is CASSYSTSSDQPQHF. The DNA for the CDR3 is TGTGCCAGCAGTTACTCGACTTCGAGCGATCAGCCCCAGCATTTT.

The V and J genes are TRBV7-2 and TRBJ1-4; 7 positions agree with TRBD1. The ends lost 5 bases at V and 4 bases at J; junction bases unmatched: 13. This CDR3 spans 17 amino acids. Per the germline V gene, CDR1 is SGHTA and CDR2 is FQGNSA. The CDR3 DNA reads as TGTGCCAGCAGCAAGAAGAGATCGACAGGGATTAATGAAAAACTGTTTTTT. It codes for CASSKKRSTGINEKLFF.

This rearrangement joins TRBV2 to TRBJ1-4, with 7 bases lining up with TRBD1. The V gene's germline CDR1 is SNHLY and CDR2 FYNNEI. Trimming at V came to 6 bases and at J to 12 bases, leaving 7 bases not matched to a gene. The CDR3 is 12 amino acids. CDR3 in DNA: TGTGCCAGCAGGGTAACCGGGACAGAACTGTTTTTT. Amino acids: CASRVTGTELFF. Looking up the rest from reference TRBV2 and TRBJ1-4 gives the full variable domain: EPEVTQTPSHQVTQMGQEVILRCVPISNHLYFYWYRQILGQKVEFLVSFYNNEISEKSEIFDDQFSVERPDGSNFTLKIRSTKLEDSAMYFCASRVTGTELFFGSGTQLSVL.

The chain joins TRBV7-9 to TRBJ1-6; 9 positions match TRBD1. J gave up 7 bases and V 5 bases, and 6 bases lay outside the gene matches. The CDR3 length is 15 residues. CDR1 SEHNR and CDR2 FQNEAQ come from the germline V gene (reference sequence). CDR3 region: CASSPPGTGNSPLHF. The CDR3 DNA reads as TGTGCCAGCAGCCCTCCCGGGACAGGGAATTCACCCCTCCACTTT.

The V call is TRBV18, the J call TRBJ2-1, with 11 bases aligning to TRBD2. The CDR3 sequence is 16 residues long. Germline CDR1 KGHSH, CDR2 LQKENI. With V trimmed by 3 bases and J by 7 bases, 8 bases remained unmatched. The CDR3 sequence is CASSPGASGRYNEQFF. The CDR3 DNA reads TGTGCCAGCTCACCCGGGGCTAGCGGGAGGTATAATGAGCAGTTCTTC.

This chain joins TRBV7-3 and TRBJ2-5; the D gene is possibly TRBD1 (5 bases). V was trimmed by 0 bases and J by 0 bases, leaving 11 bases between them. Per germline, CDR1 SGHTA and CDR2 FQGTGA. This CDR3 comprises 16 residues. CDR3 protein: CASSLTGARYQETQYF. CDR3 sequence (DNA): TGTGCCAGCAGCTTAACAGGGGCTAGGTACCAAGAGACCCAGTACTTC.

The chain uses TRBV18 and TRBJ1-1, with D hard to call. The V end lost 3 bases, the J end lost 1 base, and 9 bases lay between the germline ends. The CDR3 runs 14 residues. The germline CDR1 and CDR2 sequences are KGHSH and LQKENI. CDR3 region: CASSPTERNTEAFF. The CDR3 DNA is TGTGCCAGCTCACCTACAGAAAGGAACACTGAAGCTTTCTTT.

The V and J genes are TRBV29-1 and TRBJ2-7, with TRBD1 identical over 10 bases. The V and J ends lost 5 bases and 7 bases, in that order; junction bases with no gene match: 8. The germline V gene encodes CDR1 SQVTM and CDR2 ANQGSEA. The CDR3 runs 13 residues. Here the CDR3 reads CSVKPTGGDEQYF. The CDR3 DNA reads as TGCAGCGTTAAACCGACAGGGGGCGATGAGCAGTACTTC.